The 24 T cell receptor beta chains presented below share a single source sample, sequenced in a study of OX40 agonist ivuxolimab in advanced cancers. Clones were read by immunoSEQ multiplex PCR, and TCRdb kept only the in-frame ones, dropping some. This sample has about 82,000 clones, with more than 85% found just once. Sequencing used CD4+ or CD8+ T cells sorted from blood, obtained in a trial of the OX40 agonist ivuxolimab. The receptors were sampled from an adult with an advanced solid tumor such as melanoma, head and neck, liver or kidney cancer.

This clone appeared a single time. The chain combines TRBV27 with TRBJ2-1; D is uncertain. Per germline, CDR1 MNHEY and CDR2 SMNVEV (reference sequence). The CDR3 runs 14 residues. Trimming left V 4 bases short and J 1 base short, with 8 bases between. The CDR3 reads CASSSVGSYNEQFF. As DNA, the CDR3 is TGTGCCAGCAGTTCCGTTGGTTCCTACAATGAGCAGTTCTTC.

The genes are TRBV5-4 and TRBJ1-1, with D perhaps matching TRBD1 (6 bases). The CDR3 runs to 16 residues. V was clipped by 4 bases and J by 4 bases, with 20 bases between them. CDR1 and CDR2 from the germline V gene are SGHNT and YYREEE (reference sequence). The CDR3 is CASSKGGPRVATEAFF. CDR3 DNA: TGTGCCAGCAGCAAGGGGGGTCCCAGGGTCGCCACTGAAGCTTTCTTT.

The chain carries TRBV10-3 and TRBJ2-2; D unclear. Per germline, CDR1 ENHRY and CDR2 SYGVKD. CDR3 size: 13 residues. With 6 bases removed from V and 6 bases from J, the gap between germline ends came to 11 bases. DNA of the CDR3: TGTGCCATCAGGCCCATAGCCCCCGGGGAGCTGTTTTTT. Protein sequence: CAIRPIAPGELFF.

V gene TRBV19 combines with J gene TRBJ2-7; D remains unclear. The CDR3 is 11 amino acids. Trimming shortened V by 4 bases and J by 7 bases, and 8 bases separated the two germline ends. The germline CDR1 and CDR2 sequences are LNHDA and SQIVND (reference sequence). The CDR3 loop is CASSTNREQYF. CDR3 DNA sequence: TGTGCCAGTAGTACCAACCGGGAGCAGTACTTC. The whole variable domain, filled in from reference TRBV19 and TRBJ2-7, reads DGGITQSPKYLFRKEGQNVTLSCEQNLNHDAMYWYRQDPGQGLRLIYYSQIVNDFQKGDIAEGYSVSREKKESFPLTVTSAQKNPTAFYLCASSTNREQYFGPGTRLTVT.

This chain links TRBV7-3 with TRBJ2-7; D uncertain. There are 10 residues in the CDR3. V shed 8 bases and J shed 3 bases, with 5 bases lying between them. Germline V gives CDR1 SGHTA, CDR2 FQGTGA. The CDR3 DNA follows: TGTGCCAGCGGTTGCTACGAGCAGTACTTC. Its translation is CASGCYEQYF.

The chain links TRBV19 to TRBJ2-3, with unresolved D. CDR1 and CDR2 (germline): LNHDA, SQIVND (reference sequence). The CDR3 length is 16 residues. V lost 2 bases and J lost 2, with 14 bases in between. The CDR3 region is CASSIQPRTATDTQYF. The CDR3 bases are TGTGCCAGTAGTATACAGCCGCGGACCGCCACAGATACGCAGTATTTT.

This clone was seen just once. The J gene is TRBJ2-7, the V gene TRBV4-1; D might be TRBD1 (6 bases). The CDR3 length is 17 residues. From germline, CDR1 is MGHRA and CDR2 YSYEKL. V lost 1 base to trimming and J lost 0 bases, with 16 bases between them. The CDR3 here is CASSQAPGATSSYEQYF. The DNA of the CDR3 is TGCGCCAGCAGCCAAGCACCAGGGGCTACCTCCTCCTACGAGCAGTACTTC.

The chain combines TRBV18 with TRBJ1-2; D remains unclear. Per the germline V gene, CDR1 is KGHSH and CDR2 is LQKENI. Trimming removed 3 bases from V and 4 bases from J, with 12 bases in between. CDR3 length: 14 residues. CDR3 residues: CASSPPAGTYGYTF. The CDR3 DNA sequence: TGTGCCAGCTCACCGCCGGCAGGCACCTATGGCTACACCTTC.

This clone was detected a few times. This chain uses TRBV9 with TRBJ2-1; D might be TRBD2 (6 bases). This CDR3 has 15 residues. Germline V gene lookup returns CDR1 SGDLS and CDR2 YYNGEE. V was pared by 1 base and J by 6 bases, with 14 bases between. CDR3 nucleotides: TGTGCCAGCAGCGTATCCCTGACTAGTCCCAATGAGCAGTTCTTC. Amino acid sequence: CASSVSLTSPNEQFF.

The chain has TRBV11-2 and TRBJ1-5; 11 bases match TRBD1. Germline V gives CDR1 SGHAT, CDR2 FQNNGV. The CDR3 runs to 17 residues. V lost 8 bases to trimming and J lost 7 bases; unmatched junction nucleotides: 16. The CDR3 here is CASCGGTGGTFGQPQHF. CDR3 bases: TGTGCCAGCTGTGGAGGGACAGGGGGAACTTTTGGACAGCCCCAGCATTTT.

The rearrangement links TRBV5-4 to TRBJ2-1; D gene uncertain. The CDR3 covers 15 residues. V lost 4 bases to trimming and J lost 3 bases, with 14 bases between them. Germline CDR1 reads SGHNT; CDR2 reads YYREEE (reference sequence). This chain's CDR3 is CASSHRGPHYNEQFF. The CDR3 DNA reads as TGTGCCAGCAGCCACCGAGGCCCCCACTACAATGAGCAGTTCTTC.

The chain joins TRBV18 to TRBJ2-5; D gene uncertain. CDR1 and CDR2 (germline): KGHSH, LQKENI. V lost 8 bases and J 2 bases, leaving 12 bases between the germline ends. The CDR3 is made up of 13 amino acids. The CDR3 sequence: CASTMGIQETQYF. The CDR3 DNA reads as TGTGCCAGCACAATGGGGATACAAGAGACCCAGTACTTC.

The genes are TRBV28 and TRBJ1-4; unclear D gene. The CDR3 contains 14 residues. Germline V gene sequence: CDR1 MDHEN, CDR2 SYDVKM. The V gene lost 6 bases and the J gene lost 11 bases, with 19 bases spanning the gap. The CDR3 nucleotides are TGTGCCAGCAGCCTGACTGCCCCCGGGAGGAAACTGTTTTTT. Protein product: CASSLTAPGRKLFF.

This clone was seen only once. CDR3 DNA sequence: TGTGCCAGCAGCCTTGACAGGGCAAGCAATGAGCAGTTCTTC. This translates into CASSLDRASNEQFF. V and J are TRBV7-2 and TRBJ2-1; 7 nucleotides agree with TRBD1. The germline V gene encodes CDR1 SGHTA and CDR2 FQGNSA. This CDR3 comprises 14 residues. V dropped 5 bases and J dropped 6; count of bases not matched to a gene: 7.

The chain employs TRBV5-1 and TRBJ2-5; D remains ambiguous. Trimming shortened V by 2 bases and J by 1 base, and 9 bases separated the two germline ends. This CDR3 contains 14 residues. Germline V gene lookup returns CDR1 SGHRS and CDR2 YFSETQ. CDR3 protein: CASSLTAIQETQYF. The DNA of the CDR3 is TGCGCCAGCAGCTTAACAGCGATCCAAGAGACCCAGTACTTC.

The chain employs TRBV28 and TRBJ2-1; D gene uncertain. V dropped 6 bases and J dropped 5 bases, with 5 bases sitting between them. The germline V gene encodes CDR1 MDHEN and CDR2 SYDVKM. The CDR3 totals 11 residues. In DNA form, the CDR3 reads TGTGCCAGCAGGCGGCACAATGAGCAGTTCTTC. Residues: CASRRHNEQFF.

This clone appeared once. The chain is built from TRBV10-3 and TRBJ2-7, with TRBD2 matching over 11 bases. Trimming at V came to 10 bases and at J to 2 bases, leaving 4 bases not matched to a gene. Germline CDR1 and CDR2: ENHRY and SYGVKD. The CDR3 contains 13 residues. This CDR3 is CASLAGGTYEQYF. CDR3 sequence (DNA): TGTGCCAGTCTAGCGGGAGGAACCTACGAGCAGTACTTC.

CDR3 loop: CASSRSGSSYEQYF. The CDR3 bases are TGTGCCAGCAGCCGTAGCGGCAGCTCCTACGAGCAGTACTTC. The rearrangement joins TRBV7-2 to TRBJ2-7; possible D gene TRBD2, 6 bases. From germline, CDR1 is SGHTA and CDR2 FQGNSA. V gave up 5 bases and J gave up 0 bases, with 11 bases separating them. This CDR3 region has 14 residues.

The rearrangement joins TRBV28 to TRBJ2-7; a possible D gene is TRBD1 (5 bases). Between the trimmed V and J ends, which lost 8 bases and 0 bases, there was a span of 8 bases. In germline, CDR1 is MDHEN, CDR2 SYDVKM. This CDR3 contains 12 residues. The CDR3 DNA is TGTGCCAGCCTCCAGGGCTCCTACGAGCAGTACTTC. It is translated as CASLQGSYEQYF. Filled out from reference TRBV28 and TRBJ2-7, the complete variable domain reads DVKVTQSSRYLVKRTGEKVFLECVQDMDHENMFWYRQDPGLGLRLIYFSYDVKMKEKGDIPEGYSVSREKKERFSLILESASTNQTSMYLCASLQGSYEQYFGPGTRLTVT.

The V and J genes are TRBV7-2 and TRBJ2-6; D is perhaps TRBD2 (6 bases). Germline V gives CDR1 SGHTA, CDR2 FQGNSA. Trimming took off 0 bases at V and 2 bases at J, with 8 bases between the two ends. This CDR3 comprises 16 residues. Here the CDR3 DNA reads TGTGCCAGCAGCTTAGCCGCGGGGACTGGGGCCAACGTCCTGACTTTC. This sequence encodes CASSLAAGTGANVLTF. The full variable domain, rest sourced from reference TRBV7-2 and TRBJ2-6, is GAGVSQSPSNKVTEKGKDVELRCDPISGHTALYWYRQSLGQGLEFLIYFQGNSAPDKSGLPSDRFSAERTGGSVSTLTIQRTQQEDSAVYLCASSLAAGTGANVLTFGAGSRLTVL.

The chain is built from TRBV28 and TRBJ1-1; D is uncertain. Germline loops: CDR1 MDHEN, CDR2 SYDVKM. V lost 10 bases and J 2 bases, leaving 14 bases between the germline ends. The CDR3 extends over 13 amino acids. In DNA, the CDR3 is TGTGCCACCCGGGGAGGATTAAACACTGAAGCTTTCTTT. It specifies CATRGGLNTEAFF.

This chain uses TRBV29-1 with TRBJ2-5; D call uncertain. The CDR3 runs 12 residues. The germline V gene encodes CDR1 SQVTM and CDR2 ANQGSEA. Trimming pared 5 bases from V and 4 bases from J, leaving 11 bases between. The CDR3 DNA sequence: TGCAGCGTTAGTACGGTCGGAGAGACCCAGTACTTC. Residues: CSVSTVGETQYF. The full variable domain, in which reference TRBV29-1 and TRBJ2-5 provide the parts outside the CDR3, is SAVISQKPSRDICQRGTSLTIQCQVDSQVTMMFWYRQQPGQSLTLIATANQGSEATYESGFVIDKFPISRPNLTFSTLTVSNMSPEDSSIYLCSVSTVGETQYFGPGTRLLVL.

V usage is TRBV19 and J usage is TRBJ2-5; 7 bases line up with TRBD2. The J segment lost 5 bases and the V segment lost 5 bases, leaving 8 bases of the junction unmatched. The CDR3 has 14 amino acids. Germline V gene sequence: CDR1 LNHDA, CDR2 SQIVND (reference sequence). CDR3 loop: CASSHSAGWETQYF. DNA for the CDR3: TGTGCCAGTAGTCACTCAGCGGGGTGGGAGACCCAGTACTTC.

This CDR3 is CASSGQGALGETQYF. The DNA for the CDR3 is TGTGCCAGCAGTGGACAGGGGGCATTAGGGGAGACCCAGTACTTC. The chain carries TRBV6-1 and TRBJ2-5; TRBD1 matches at 10 bases. Germline CDR1 MNHNS, CDR2 SASEGT. CDR3 length: 15 residues. After removal of 4 bases from V and 5 bases from J, the junction contained 7 bases not matched to a gene.